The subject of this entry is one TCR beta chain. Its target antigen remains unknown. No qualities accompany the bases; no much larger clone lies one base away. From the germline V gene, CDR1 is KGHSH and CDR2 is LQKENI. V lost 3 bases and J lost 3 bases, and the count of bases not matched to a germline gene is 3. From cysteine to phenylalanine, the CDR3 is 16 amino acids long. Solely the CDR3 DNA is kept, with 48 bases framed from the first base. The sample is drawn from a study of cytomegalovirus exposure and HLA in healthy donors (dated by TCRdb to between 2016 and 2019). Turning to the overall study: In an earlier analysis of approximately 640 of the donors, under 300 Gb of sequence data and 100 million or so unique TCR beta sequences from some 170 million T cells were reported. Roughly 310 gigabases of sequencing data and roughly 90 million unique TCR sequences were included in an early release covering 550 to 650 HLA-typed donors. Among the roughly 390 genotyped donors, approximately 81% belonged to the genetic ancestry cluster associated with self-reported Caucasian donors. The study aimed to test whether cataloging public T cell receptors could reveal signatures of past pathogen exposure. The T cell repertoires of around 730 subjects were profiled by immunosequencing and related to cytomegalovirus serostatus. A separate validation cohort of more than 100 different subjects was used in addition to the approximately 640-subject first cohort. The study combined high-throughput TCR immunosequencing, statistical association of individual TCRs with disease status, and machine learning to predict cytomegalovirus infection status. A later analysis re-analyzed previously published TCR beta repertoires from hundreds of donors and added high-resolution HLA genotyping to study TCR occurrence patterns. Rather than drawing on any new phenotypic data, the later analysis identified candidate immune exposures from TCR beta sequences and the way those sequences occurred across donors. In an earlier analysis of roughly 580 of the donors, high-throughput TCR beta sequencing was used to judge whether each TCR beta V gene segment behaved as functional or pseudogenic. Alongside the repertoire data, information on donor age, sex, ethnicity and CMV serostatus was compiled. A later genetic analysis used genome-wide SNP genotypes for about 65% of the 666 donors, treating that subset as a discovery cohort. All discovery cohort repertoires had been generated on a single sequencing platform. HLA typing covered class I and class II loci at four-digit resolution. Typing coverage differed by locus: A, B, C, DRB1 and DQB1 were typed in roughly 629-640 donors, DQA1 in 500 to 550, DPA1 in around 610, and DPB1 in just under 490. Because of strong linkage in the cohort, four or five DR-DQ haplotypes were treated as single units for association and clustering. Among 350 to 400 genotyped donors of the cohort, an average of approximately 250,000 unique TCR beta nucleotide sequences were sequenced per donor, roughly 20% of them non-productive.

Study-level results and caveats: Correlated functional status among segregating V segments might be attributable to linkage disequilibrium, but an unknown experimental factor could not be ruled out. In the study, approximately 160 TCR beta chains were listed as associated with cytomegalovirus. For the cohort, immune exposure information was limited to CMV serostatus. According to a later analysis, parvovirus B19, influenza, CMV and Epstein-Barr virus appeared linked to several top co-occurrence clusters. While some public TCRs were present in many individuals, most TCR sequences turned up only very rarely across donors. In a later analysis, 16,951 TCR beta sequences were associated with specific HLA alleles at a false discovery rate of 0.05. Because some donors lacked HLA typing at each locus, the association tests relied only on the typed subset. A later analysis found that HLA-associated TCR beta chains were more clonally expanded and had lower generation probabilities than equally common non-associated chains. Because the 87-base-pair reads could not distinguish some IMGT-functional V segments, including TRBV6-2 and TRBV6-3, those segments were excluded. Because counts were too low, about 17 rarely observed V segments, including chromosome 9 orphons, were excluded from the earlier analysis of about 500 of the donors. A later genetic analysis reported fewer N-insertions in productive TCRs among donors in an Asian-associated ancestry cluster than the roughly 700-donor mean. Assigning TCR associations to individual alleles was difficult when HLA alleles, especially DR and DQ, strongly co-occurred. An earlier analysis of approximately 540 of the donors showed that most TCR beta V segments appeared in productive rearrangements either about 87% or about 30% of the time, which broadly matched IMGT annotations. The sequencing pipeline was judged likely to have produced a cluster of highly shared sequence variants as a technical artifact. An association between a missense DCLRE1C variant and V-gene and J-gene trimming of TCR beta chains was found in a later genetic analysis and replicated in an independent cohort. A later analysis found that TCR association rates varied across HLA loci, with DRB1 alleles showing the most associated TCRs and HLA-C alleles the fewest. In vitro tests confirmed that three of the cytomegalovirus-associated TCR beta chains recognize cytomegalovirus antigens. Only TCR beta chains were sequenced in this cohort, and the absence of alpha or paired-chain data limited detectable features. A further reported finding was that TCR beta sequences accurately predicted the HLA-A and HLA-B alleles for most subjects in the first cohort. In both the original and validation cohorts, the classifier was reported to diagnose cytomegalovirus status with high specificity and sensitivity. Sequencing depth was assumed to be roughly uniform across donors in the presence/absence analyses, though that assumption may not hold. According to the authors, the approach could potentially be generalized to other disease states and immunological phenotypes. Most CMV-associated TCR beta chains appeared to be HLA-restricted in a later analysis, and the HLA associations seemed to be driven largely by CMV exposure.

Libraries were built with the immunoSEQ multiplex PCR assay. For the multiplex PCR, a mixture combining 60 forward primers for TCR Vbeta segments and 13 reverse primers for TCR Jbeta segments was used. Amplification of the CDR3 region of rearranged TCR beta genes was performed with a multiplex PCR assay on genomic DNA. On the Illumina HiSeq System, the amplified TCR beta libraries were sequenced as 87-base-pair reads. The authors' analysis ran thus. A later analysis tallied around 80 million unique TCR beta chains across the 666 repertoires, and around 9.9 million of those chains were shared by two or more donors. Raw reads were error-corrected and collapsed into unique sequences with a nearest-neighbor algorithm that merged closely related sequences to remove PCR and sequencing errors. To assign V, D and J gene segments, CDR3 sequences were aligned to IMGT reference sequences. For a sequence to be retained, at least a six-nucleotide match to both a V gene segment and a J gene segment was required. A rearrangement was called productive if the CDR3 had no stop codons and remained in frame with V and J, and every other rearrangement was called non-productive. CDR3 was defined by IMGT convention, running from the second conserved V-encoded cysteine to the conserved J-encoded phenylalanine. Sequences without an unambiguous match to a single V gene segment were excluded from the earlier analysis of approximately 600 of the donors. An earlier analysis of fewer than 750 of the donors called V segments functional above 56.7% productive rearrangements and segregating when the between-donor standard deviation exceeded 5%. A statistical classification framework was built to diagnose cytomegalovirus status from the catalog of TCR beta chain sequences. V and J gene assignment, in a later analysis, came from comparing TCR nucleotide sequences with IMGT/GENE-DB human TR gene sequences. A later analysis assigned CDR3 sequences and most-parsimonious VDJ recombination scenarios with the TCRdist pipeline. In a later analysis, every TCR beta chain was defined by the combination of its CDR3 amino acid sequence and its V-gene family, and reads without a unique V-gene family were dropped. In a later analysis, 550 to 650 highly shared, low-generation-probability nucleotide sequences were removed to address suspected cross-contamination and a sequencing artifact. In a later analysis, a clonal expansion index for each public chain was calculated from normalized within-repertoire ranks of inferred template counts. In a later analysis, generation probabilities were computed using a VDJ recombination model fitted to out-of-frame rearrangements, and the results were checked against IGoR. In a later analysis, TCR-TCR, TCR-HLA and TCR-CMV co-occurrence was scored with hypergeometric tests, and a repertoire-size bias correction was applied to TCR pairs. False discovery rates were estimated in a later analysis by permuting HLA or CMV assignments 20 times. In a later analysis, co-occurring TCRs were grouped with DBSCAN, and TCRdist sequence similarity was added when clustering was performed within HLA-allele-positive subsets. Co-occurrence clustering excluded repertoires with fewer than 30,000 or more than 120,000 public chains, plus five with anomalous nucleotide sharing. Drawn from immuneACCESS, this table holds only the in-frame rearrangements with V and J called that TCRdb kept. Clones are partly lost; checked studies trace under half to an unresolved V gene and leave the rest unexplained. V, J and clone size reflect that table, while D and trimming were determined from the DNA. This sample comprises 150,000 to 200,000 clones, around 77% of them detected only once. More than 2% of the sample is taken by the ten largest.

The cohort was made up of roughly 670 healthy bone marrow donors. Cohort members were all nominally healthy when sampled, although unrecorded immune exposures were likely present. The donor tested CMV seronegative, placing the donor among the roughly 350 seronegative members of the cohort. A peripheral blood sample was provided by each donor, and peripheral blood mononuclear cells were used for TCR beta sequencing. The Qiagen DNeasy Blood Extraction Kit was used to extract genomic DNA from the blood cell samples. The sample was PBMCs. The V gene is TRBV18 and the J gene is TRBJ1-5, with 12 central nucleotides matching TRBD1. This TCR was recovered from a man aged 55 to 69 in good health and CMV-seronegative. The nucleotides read TGTGCCAGCTCACCGGCGGGACAGGGGGCCAATCAGCCCCAGCATTTT. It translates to CASSPAGQGANQPQHF.